Listed here are 21 T cell receptor beta chains from one sample, sequenced in a study of identifying expanded T cells in peripheral blood (dated by TCRdb to between 2018 and 2021). The method was the immunoSEQ multiplex PCR assay. TCRdb obtained this table from immuneACCESS and retained in-frame rearrangements with V and J assigned. These tables miss some clones; where compared with another copy, unresolved V genes account for less than half of the shortfall, and the remainder is unexplained. The sample data list about 63,000 clones, and roughly four fifths of these were observed just once. The ten most abundant clones make up about a fifth of the sample. Sequenced material: blood. Receptor source: a person aged 18-70 years in good health.

J is TRBJ1-1 and V is TRBV7-9; 7 nucleotides line up with TRBD1. This CDR3 comprises 14 residues. The junction had 4 bases not matched to a gene; V was cut back by 6 bases and J by 0 bases. The germline gives CDR1 SEHNR, CDR2 FQNEAQ (reference sequence). The CDR3 DNA follows: TGTGCCAGCAGTCACGGGACAGTGAACACTGAAGCTTTCTTT. Translated, it gives CASSHGTVNTEAFF. The whole variable domain, filled in from reference TRBV7-9 and TRBJ1-1, reads DTGVSQNPRHKITKRGQNVTFRCDPISEHNRLYWYRQTLGQGPEFLTYFQNEAQLEKSRLLSDRFSAERPKGSFSTLEIQRTEQGDSAMYLCASSHGTVNTEAFFGQGTRLTVV.

V and J are TRBV6-1 and TRBJ2-7; D possibly corresponds to TRBD1 (6 bases). Germline V gives CDR1 MNHNS, CDR2 SASEGT. The length of the CDR3 is 13 residues. Between the trimmed V and J ends, which lost 6 bases and 2 bases, there was a span of 11 bases. The CDR3 is CASRGRGTYEQYV. CDR3 nucleotide sequence: TGTGCCAGCAGAGGCAGGGGCACCTACGAGCAGTACGTC.

The chain uses TRBV2 and TRBJ1-6, with D perhaps TRBD1 (6 bases). Germline assignment: CDR1 SNHLY and CDR2 FYNNEI. V shed 6 bases and J shed 7 bases, with 16 bases lying between them. The CDR3 has 15 amino acids. The CDR3 bases are TGTGCCAGCAGGGCCCTAGTGCAGGGGAATTCACCCCTCCACTTT. Translating it yields CASRALVQGNSPLHF.

The V gene is TRBV11-2, the J gene TRBJ2-1; no firm D call. V was pared by 0 bases and J by 11 bases, with 14 bases between. The germline gives CDR1 SGHAT, CDR2 FQNNGV. The CDR3 covers 14 residues. The CDR3: CASSLEVRQNKQFF. In nucleotides, the CDR3 is TGTGCCAGCAGCTTAGAGGTTCGGCAGAACAAGCAGTTCTTC.

The gene calls are TRBV18 and TRBJ1-2; D ambiguous. This CDR3 is 11 amino acids long. Germline V gene sequence: CDR1 KGHSH, CDR2 LQKENI. Trimming stripped 2 bases from V and 7 bases from J, with 5 bases between. The CDR3 sequence: CASSPEVGYTF. DNA of the CDR3: TGTGCCAGCTCACCAGAAGTTGGCTACACCTTC.

The chain joins TRBV19 to TRBJ1-2; tentative D call: TRBD1 (5 bases). Trimming left V 3 bases short and J 4 bases short, with 33 bases between. There are 21 residues in the CDR3. The germline CDR1 and CDR2 sequences are LNHDA and SQIVND (reference sequence). The DNA of the CDR3 is TGTGCCAGTAGTATTACAGCCCGGTCGCGCGGTCTCCAGTTCGGGGGCTATGGCTACACCTTC. The encoded protein is CASSITARSRGLQFGGYGYTF.

The V call is TRBV7-3, the J call TRBJ2-2; 8 positions match TRBD2. The V gene's germline CDR1 is SGHTA and CDR2 FQGTGA. V shed 5 bases, J shed 4 bases, and the junction held 9 bases outside the gene matches. The CDR3 runs 16 residues. Here the CDR3 reads CASSPYGTSRTGELFF. For the CDR3, the DNA is TGTGCCAGCAGCCCATACGGGACTAGTCGCACCGGGGAGCTGTTTTTT. Together with reference TRBV7-3 and TRBJ2-2, the CDR3 gives the full variable domain: GAGVSQTPSNKVTEKGKYVELRCDPISGHTALYWYRQSLGQGPEFLIYFQGTGAADDSGLPNDRFFAVRPEGSVSTLKIQRTERGDSAVYLCASSPYGTSRTGELFFGEGSRLTVL.

This clone was observed a single time. The genes are TRBV18 and TRBJ2-3; D uncertain. CDR3 size: 17 residues. In germline, CDR1 is KGHSH, CDR2 LQKENI. V was shortened by 0 bases and J by 3 bases, with 16 bases between the two germline ends. In DNA form, the CDR3 reads TGTGCCAGCTCACCACCCACTATTACCCGATTGACAGATACGCAGTATTTT. Translated, it gives CASSPPTITRLTDTQYF.

The J gene is TRBJ1-6, the V gene TRBV19; D gene unclear. This CDR3 has 16 residues. Germline values: CDR1 LNHDA, CDR2 SQIVND (reference sequence). V lost 3 bases to trimming and J lost 0 bases, with 9 bases between them. In nucleotides, the CDR3 is TGTGCCAGTAGTATGCCCTTGAGCTCCTATAATTCACCCCTCCACTTT. Amino acids: CASSMPLSSYNSPLHF.

The CDR3 DNA reads as TGTGCCAGCAGCTTAGCCGGAGTGAGTCGGGAGACCCAGTACTTC. Amino acid sequence: CASSLAGVSRETQYF. The V gene is TRBV7-2, the J gene TRBJ2-5; D unresolved. Germline V gene sequence: CDR1 SGHTA, CDR2 FQGNSA. The CDR3 totals 15 residues. V lost 0 bases and J 5 bases, leaving 13 bases between the germline ends.

CDR3 residues: CASSARDLLLSSYNEQFF. CDR3 bases: TGTGCCAGCAGCGCACGGGACTTATTACTGAGCTCCTACAATGAGCAGTTCTTC. The chain carries TRBV9 and TRBJ2-1; D may be TRBD2 (6 bases). Germline V lookup: CDR1 SGDLS, CDR2 YYNGEE. The CDR3 length is 18 residues. V was shortened by 3 bases and J by 0 bases, with 19 bases between the two germline ends.

V is TRBV28 and J is TRBJ2-3; 10 positions match TRBD2. The CDR3 consists of 14 residues. The trim removed 7 bases at V and 3 bases at J, leaving 4 bases unmatched. In germline, CDR1 is MDHEN, CDR2 SYDVKM. The CDR3 DNA follows: TGTGCCAGCACGAGCGGGGGGGCAACAGATACGCAGTATTTT. This translates into CASTSGGATDTQYF.

The rearrangement links TRBV2 to TRBJ2-1; 10 bases match TRBD2. The CDR3 loop spans 16 amino acids. V gave up 7 bases and J gave up 9 bases; unmatched junction bases: 15. Germline CDR1 and CDR2: SNHLY and FYNNEI. The CDR3 loop reads CASTKKRGGPVGEQFF. The CDR3 DNA sequence: TGTGCCAGCACTAAGAAGCGGGGGGGGCCGGTCGGTGAGCAGTTCTTC.

The V and J genes are TRBV7-9 and TRBJ1-1; D unclear. The CDR3 consists of 13 residues. Trimming pared 4 bases from V and 2 bases from J, leaving 8 bases between. The germline V gene encodes CDR1 SEHNR and CDR2 FQNEAQ (reference sequence). The CDR3 bases are TGTGCCAGCAGCTGGCGGAGAAACACTGAAGCTTTCTTT. It encodes CASSWRRNTEAFF.

The chain joins TRBV6-5 to TRBJ1-2; D is ambiguous. This CDR3 has 13 amino acids. Trimming removed 6 bases at V and 4 bases at J, with 12 bases between. Germline V gives CDR1 MNHEY, CDR2 SVGAGI. CDR3 in amino acids: CASSAGQSYGYTF. The CDR3 DNA is TGTGCCAGCAGCGCCGGGCAGAGCTATGGCTACACCTTC.

V and J are TRBV19 and TRBJ1-2; D remains ambiguous. This CDR3 has 13 residues. CDR1 and CDR2 (germline): LNHDA, SQIVND (reference sequence). V was clipped by 2 bases and J by 2 bases, with 6 bases between them. In DNA, the CDR3 is TGTGCCAGTAGTATACGCCGAAACTATGGCTACACCTTC. Its protein is CASSIRRNYGYTF.

CDR3 sequence: CASSHRTGTGPLTV. The CDR3 DNA follows: TGTGCCAGCAGCCACCGGACCGGGACAGGCCCCCTGACCGTC. This sequence joins TRBV11-2 and TRBJ2-7; 8 nucleotides align to TRBD1. Germline CDR1 reads SGHAT; CDR2 reads FQNNGV. This CDR3 contains 14 residues.

The chain recombines TRBV5-1 with TRBJ1-4; a weak D match, TRBD1 (5 bases). The ends were cut back, 0 bases at V and 4 bases at J, with 7 bases in the middle. The V gene's germline CDR1 is SGHRS and CDR2 YFSETQ. This CDR3 is 14 amino acids long. CDR3 residues: CASSLGGYNEKLFF. The CDR3 nucleotides are TGCGCCAGCAGCTTGGGGGGGTATAATGAAAAACTGTTTTTT.

The chain recombines TRBV30 with TRBJ2-5, with 8 bases matching TRBD1. Germline lookup yields CDR1 GTSNPN and CDR2 SVGIG (reference sequence). V gave up 3 bases and J gave up 2 bases; unmatched junction bases: 8. The CDR3 is 15 residues long. The CDR3 loop reads CAWSFRTGSQETQYF. CDR3 bases: TGTGCCTGGAGCTTTCGGACAGGGTCTCAAGAGACCCAGTACTTC.

This clone is a singleton in its sample. This sequence joins TRBV19 and TRBJ2-2, with D perhaps TRBD1 or TRBD2 (6 bases each). Looked up from germline, CDR1 is LNHDA and CDR2 is SQIVND (reference sequence). This CDR3 is 14 amino acids long. V was pared by 8 bases and J by 6 bases, with 16 bases between. CDR3 amino acids: CASSSRRGAGELFF. For the CDR3, the DNA is TGTGCCAGTTCTTCGAGGAGGGGGGCCGGGGAGCTGTTTTTT.

The chain employs TRBV13 and TRBJ1-3, with 10 positions matching TRBD1. The trim removed 4 bases at V and 1 base at J, leaving 19 bases unmatched. The CDR3 contains 21 residues. The germline V gene has CDR1 PRHDT and CDR2 FYEKMQ (reference sequence). This CDR3 reads CASSSSRDRGTSRKSGNTIYF. DNA for the CDR3: TGTGCCAGCAGCTCGTCCCGGGACAGGGGAACCTCCAGGAAGTCTGGAAACACCATATATTTT.